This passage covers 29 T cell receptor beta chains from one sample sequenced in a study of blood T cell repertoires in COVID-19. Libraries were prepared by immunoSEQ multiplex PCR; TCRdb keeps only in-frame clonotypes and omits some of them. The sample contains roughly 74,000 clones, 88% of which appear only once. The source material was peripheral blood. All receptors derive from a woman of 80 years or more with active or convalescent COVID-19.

CDR3 coding DNA: TGTGCCAGCAGTTTAAATGGGGCCCGGGAAAAACTGTTTTTT. This codes for CASSLNGAREKLFF. The chain employs TRBV27 and TRBJ1-4; possible D gene TRBD1, 5 bases. V lost 2 bases and J 8 bases, leaving 12 bases between the germline ends. The CDR3 is 14 amino acids. Germline loops: CDR1 MNHEY, CDR2 SMNVEV (reference sequence).

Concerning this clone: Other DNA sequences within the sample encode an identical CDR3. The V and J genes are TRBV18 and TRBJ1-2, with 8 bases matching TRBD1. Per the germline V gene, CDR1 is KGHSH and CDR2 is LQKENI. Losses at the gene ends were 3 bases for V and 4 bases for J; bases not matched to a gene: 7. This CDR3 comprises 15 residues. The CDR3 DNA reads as TGTGCCAGCTCACCGGGGACAGGAGCACGCTATGGCTACACCTTC. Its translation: CASSPGTGARYGYTF.

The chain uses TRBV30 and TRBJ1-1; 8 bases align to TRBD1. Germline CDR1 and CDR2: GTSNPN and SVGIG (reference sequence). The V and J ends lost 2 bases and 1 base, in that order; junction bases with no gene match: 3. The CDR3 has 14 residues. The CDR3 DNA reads TGTGCCTGGAGTCCCGGGACAGGGAACACTGAAGCTTTCTTT. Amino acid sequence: CAWSPGTGNTEAFF.

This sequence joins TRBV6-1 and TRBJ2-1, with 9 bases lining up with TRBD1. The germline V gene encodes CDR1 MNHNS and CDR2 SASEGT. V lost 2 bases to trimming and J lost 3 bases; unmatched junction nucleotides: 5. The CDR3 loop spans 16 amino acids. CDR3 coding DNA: TGTGCCAGCAGTGAACGGGACAGGGTGTTCTACAATGAGCAGTTCTTC. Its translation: CASSERDRVFYNEQFF.

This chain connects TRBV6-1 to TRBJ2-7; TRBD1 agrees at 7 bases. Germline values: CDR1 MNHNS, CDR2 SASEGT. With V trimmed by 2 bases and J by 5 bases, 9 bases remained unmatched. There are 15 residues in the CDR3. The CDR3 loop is CASSELGTALNEQYF. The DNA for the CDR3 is TGTGCCAGCAGTGAACTGGGGACAGCGCTTAACGAGCAGTACTTC.

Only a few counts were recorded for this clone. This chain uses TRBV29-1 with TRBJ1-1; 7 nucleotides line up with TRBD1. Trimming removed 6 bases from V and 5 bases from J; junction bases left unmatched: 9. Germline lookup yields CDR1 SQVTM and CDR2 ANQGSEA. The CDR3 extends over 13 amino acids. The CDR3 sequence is CSVLGQPGTEAFF. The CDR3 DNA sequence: TGCAGCGTCCTGGGACAGCCAGGGACTGAAGCTTTCTTT. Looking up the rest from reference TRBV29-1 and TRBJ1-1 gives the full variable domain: SAVISQKPSRDICQRGTSLTIQCQVDSQVTMMFWYRQQPGQSLTLIATANQGSEATYESGFVIDKFPISRPNLTFSTLTVSNMSPEDSSIYLCSVLGQPGTEAFFGQGTRLTVV.

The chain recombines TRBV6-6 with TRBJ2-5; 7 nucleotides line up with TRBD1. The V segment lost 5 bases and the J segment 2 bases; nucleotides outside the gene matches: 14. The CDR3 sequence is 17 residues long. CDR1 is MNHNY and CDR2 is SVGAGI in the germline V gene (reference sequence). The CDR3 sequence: CASSRPPDRLTQETQYF. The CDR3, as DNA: TGTGCCAGCAGTCGTCCACCGGACAGGTTAACGCAAGAGACCCAGTACTTC.

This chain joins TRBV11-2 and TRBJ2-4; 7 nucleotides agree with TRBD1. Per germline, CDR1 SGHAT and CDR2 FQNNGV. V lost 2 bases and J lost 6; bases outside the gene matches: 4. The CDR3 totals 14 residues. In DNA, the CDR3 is TGTGCCAGCAGCTTATTACGACAGGGAAACATTCAGTACTTC. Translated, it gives CASSLLRQGNIQYF. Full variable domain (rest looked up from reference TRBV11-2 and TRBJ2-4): EAGVAQSPRYKIIEKRQSVAFWCNPISGHATLYWYQQILGQGPKLLIQFQNNGVVDDSQLPKDRFSAERLKGVDSTLKIQPAKLEDSAVYLCASSLLRQGNIQYFGAGTRLSVL.

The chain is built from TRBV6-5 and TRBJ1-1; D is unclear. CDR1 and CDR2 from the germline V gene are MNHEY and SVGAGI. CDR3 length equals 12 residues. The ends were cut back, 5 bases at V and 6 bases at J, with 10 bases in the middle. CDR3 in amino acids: CASSRGEAEAFF. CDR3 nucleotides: TGTGCCAGCAGTCGCGGGGAGGCTGAAGCTTTCTTT.

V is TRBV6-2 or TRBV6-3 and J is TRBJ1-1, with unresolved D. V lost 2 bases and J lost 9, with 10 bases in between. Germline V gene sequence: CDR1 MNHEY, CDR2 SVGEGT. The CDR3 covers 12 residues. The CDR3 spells CASSYETPKAFF. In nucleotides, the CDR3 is TGTGCCAGCAGTTACGAGACACCTAAAGCTTTCTTT.

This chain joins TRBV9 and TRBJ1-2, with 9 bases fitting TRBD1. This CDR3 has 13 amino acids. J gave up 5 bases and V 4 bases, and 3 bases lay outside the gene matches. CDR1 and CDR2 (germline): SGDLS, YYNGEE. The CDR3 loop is CASSRGQGYGYTF. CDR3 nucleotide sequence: TGTGCCAGCAGCCGGGGACAGGGATATGGCTACACCTTC.

This CDR3 reads CASSPTGTGEGNQPQHF. CDR3 DNA: TGTGCCAGCAGCCCGACCGGGACAGGGGAGGGCAATCAGCCCCAGCATTTT. This sequence joins TRBV7-9 and TRBJ1-5; 10 nucleotides agree with TRBD1. Per germline, CDR1 SEHNR and CDR2 FQNEAQ (reference sequence). This CDR3 is 17 amino acids long. V trimming: 5 bases; J trimming: 2 bases; junction bases outside the gene matches: 9.

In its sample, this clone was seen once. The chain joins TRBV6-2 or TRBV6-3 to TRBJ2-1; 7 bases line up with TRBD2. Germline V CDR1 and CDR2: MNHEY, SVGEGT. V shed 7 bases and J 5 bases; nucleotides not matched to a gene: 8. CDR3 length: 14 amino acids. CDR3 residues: CASTPGGGHNEQFF. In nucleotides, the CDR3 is TGTGCCAGCACCCCTGGCGGGGGACACAATGAGCAGTTCTTC.

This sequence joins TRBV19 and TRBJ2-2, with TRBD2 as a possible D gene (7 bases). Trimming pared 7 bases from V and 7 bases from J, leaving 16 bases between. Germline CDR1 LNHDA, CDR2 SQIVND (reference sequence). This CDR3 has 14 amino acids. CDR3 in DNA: TGTGCCAGTAACAGCGGGAAGGGGGTCGGGGAGCTGTTTTTT. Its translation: CASNSGKGVGELFF. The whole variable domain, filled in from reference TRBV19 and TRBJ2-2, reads DGGITQSPKYLFRKEGQNVTLSCEQNLNHDAMYWYRQDPGQGLRLIYYSQIVNDFQKGDIAEGYSVSREKKESFPLTVTSAQKNPTAFYLCASNSGKGVGELFFGEGSRLTVL.

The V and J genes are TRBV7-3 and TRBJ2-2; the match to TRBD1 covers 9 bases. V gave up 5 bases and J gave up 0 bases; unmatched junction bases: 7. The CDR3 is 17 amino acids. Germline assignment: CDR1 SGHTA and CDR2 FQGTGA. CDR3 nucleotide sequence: TGTGCCAGCAGCCAGTCCCGGGACAGGGCGAACACCGGGGAGCTGTTTTTT. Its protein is CASSQSRDRANTGELFF.

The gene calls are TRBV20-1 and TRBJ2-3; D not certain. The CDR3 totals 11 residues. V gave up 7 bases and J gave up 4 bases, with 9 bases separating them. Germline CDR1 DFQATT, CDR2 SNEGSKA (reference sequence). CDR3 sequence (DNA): TGCAGTGGTAGTACACCAGATACGCAGTATTTT. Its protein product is CSGSTPDTQYF.

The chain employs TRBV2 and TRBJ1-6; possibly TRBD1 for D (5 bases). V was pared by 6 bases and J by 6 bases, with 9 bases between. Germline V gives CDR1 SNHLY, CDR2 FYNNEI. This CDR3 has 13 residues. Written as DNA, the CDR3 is TGTGCCAGCAGGCGGGACGTTAATTCACCCCTCCACTTT. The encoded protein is CASRRDVNSPLHF. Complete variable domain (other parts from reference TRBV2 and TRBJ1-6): EPEVTQTPSHQVTQMGQEVILRCVPISNHLYFYWYRQILGQKVEFLVSFYNNEISEKSEIFDDQFSVERPDGSNFTLKIRSTKLEDSAMYFCASRRDVNSPLHFGNGTRLTVT.

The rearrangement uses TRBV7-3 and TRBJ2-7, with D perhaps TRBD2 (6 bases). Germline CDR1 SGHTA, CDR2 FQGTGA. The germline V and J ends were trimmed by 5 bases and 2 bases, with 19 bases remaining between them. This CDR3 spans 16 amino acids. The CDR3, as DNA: TGTGCCAGCAGCACCTCCCCCGGGACTGGGACCTACGAGCAGTACTTC. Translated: CASSTSPGTGTYEQYF. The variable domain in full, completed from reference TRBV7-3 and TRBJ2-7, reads GAGVSQTPSNKVTEKGKYVELRCDPISGHTALYWYRQSLGQGPEFLIYFQGTGAADDSGLPNDRFFAVRPEGSVSTLKIQRTERGDSAVYLCASSTSPGTGTYEQYFGPGTRLTVT.

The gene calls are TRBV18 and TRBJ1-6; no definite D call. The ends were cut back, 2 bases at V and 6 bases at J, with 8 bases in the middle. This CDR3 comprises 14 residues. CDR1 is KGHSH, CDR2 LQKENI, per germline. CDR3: CASSPWQFNSPLHF. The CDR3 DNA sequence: TGTGCCAGCTCACCATGGCAGTTTAATTCACCCCTCCACTTT.

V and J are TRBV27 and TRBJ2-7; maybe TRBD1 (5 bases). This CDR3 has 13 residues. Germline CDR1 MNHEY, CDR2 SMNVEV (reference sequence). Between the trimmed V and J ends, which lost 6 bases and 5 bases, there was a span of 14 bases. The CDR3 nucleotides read TGTGCCAGCAGGGCCCAGGGTTCCCACGAGCAGTACTTC. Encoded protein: CASRAQGSHEQYF.

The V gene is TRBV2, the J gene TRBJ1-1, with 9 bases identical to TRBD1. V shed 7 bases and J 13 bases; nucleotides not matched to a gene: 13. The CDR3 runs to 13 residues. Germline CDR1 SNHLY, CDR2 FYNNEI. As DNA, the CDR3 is TGTGCCAGCACCGGACAGGGGCTCCTAGCAGGTTTCTTT. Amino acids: CASTGQGLLAGFF.

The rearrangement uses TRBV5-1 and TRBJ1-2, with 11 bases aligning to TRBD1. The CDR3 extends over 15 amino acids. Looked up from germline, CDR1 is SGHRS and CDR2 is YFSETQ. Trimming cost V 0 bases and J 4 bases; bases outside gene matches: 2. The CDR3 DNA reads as TGCGCCAGCAGCTTGGAGGGACAGGGGGTCTATGGCTACACCTTC. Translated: CASSLEGQGVYGYTF. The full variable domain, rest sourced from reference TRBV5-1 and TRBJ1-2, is KAGVTQTPRYLIKTRGQQVTLSCSPISGHRSVSWYQQTPGQGLQFLFEYFSETQRNKGNFPGRFSGRQFSNSRSEMNVSTLELGDSALYLCASSLEGQGVYGYTFGSGTRLTVV.

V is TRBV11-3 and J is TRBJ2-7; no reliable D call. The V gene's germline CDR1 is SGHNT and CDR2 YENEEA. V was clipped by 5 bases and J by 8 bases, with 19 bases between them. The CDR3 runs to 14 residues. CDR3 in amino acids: CASSRGWLARQQYF. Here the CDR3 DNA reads TGTGCCAGCAGCAGAGGTTGGTTAGCCCGCCAGCAGTACTTC.

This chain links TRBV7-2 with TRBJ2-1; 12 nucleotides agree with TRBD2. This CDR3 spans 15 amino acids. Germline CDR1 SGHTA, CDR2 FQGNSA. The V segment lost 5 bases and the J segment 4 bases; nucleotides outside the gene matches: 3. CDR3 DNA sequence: TGTGCCAGCAGCCTACTAGCGGGGGGATACAATGAGCAGTTCTTC. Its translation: CASSLLAGGYNEQFF.

CDR3 DNA sequence: TGTGCCAGCAGTTTAACAGGGACGGCGACTGAAGCTTTCTTT. Translation gives CASSLTGTATEAFF. The chain links TRBV27 to TRBJ1-1, with D perhaps TRBD1 (6 bases). CDR3 length: 14 amino acids. Germline loops: CDR1 MNHEY, CDR2 SMNVEV (reference sequence). V lost 2 bases to trimming and J lost 5 bases, with 12 bases between them.

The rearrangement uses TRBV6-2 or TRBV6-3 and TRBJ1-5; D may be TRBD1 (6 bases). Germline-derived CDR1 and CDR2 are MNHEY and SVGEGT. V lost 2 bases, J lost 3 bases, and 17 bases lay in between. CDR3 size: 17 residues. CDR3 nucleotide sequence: TGTGCCAGCAGTTACCGAGGGGGTTTTCAAATCAATCAGCCCCAGCATTTT. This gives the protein CASSYRGGFQINQPQHF.

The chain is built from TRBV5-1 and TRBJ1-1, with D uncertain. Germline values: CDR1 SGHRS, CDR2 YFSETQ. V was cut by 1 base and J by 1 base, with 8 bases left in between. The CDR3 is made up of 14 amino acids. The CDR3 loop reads CASSLIAGNTEAFF. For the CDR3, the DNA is TGCGCCAGCAGCTTGATTGCGGGGAACACTGAAGCTTTCTTT.

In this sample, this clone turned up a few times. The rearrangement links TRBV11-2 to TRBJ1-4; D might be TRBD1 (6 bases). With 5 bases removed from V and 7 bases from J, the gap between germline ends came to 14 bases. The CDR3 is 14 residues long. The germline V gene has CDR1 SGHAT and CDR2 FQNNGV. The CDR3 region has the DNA TGTGCCAGCAGCACCAGGACAGCCACTGAAAAACTGTTTTTT. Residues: CASSTRTATEKLFF.

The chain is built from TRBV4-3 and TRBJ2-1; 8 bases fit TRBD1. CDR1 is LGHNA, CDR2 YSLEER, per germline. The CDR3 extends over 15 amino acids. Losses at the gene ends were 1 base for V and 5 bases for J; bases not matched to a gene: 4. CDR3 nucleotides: TGCGCCAGCAGCCAAGCACAGGGGGTCCACAATGAGCAGTTCTTC. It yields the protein CASSQAQGVHNEQFF.